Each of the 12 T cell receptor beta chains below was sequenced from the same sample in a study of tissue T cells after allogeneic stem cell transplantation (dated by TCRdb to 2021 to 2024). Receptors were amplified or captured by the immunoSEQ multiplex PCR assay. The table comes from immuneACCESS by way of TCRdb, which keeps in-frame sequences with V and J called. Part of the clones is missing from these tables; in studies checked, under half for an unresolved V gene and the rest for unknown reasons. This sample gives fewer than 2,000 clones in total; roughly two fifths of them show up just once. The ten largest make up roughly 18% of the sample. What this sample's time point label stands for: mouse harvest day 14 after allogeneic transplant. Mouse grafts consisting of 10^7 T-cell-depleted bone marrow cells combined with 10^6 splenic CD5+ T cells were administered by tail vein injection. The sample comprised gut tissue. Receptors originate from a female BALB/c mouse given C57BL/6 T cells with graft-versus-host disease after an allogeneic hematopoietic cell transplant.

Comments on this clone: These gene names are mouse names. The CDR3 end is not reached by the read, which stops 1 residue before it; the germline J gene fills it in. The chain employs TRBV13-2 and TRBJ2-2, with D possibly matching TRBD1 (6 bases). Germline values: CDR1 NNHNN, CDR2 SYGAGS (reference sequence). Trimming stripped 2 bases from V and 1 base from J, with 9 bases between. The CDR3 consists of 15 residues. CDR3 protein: CASGDLRGNTGQLYF. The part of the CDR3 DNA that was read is TGTGCCAGCGGTGACCTCAGGGGAAACACCGGGCAGCTCTAC.

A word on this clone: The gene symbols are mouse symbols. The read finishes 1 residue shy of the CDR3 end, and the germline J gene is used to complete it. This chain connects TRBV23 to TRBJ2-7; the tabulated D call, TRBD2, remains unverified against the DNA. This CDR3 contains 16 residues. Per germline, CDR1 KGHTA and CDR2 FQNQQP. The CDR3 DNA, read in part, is TGCTCCAGCAGTCACAGCTCCGGGACTGGGGGTTATGAACAGTAC. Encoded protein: CSSSHSSGTGGYEQY. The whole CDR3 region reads CSSSHSSGTGGYEQYF. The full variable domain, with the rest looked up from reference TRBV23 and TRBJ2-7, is DAAVTQKPRYLIKMKGQEAEMKCIPEKGHTAVFWYQQKQSKELKFLIYFQNQQPLDQIDMVKERFSAVCPSSSLCSLGIRTCEAEDSALYLCSSSHSSGTGGYEQYFGPGTRLTVL.

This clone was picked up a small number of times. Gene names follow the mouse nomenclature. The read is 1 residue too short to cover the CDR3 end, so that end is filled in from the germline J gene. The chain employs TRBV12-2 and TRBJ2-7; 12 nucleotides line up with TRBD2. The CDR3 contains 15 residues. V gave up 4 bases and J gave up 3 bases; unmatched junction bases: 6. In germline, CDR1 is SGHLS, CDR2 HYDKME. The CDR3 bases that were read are TGTGCCAGCTCCCTCCGGGACTGGGGGGTCTATGAACAGTAC. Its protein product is CASSLRDWGVYEQY. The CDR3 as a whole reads CASSLRDWGVYEQYF.

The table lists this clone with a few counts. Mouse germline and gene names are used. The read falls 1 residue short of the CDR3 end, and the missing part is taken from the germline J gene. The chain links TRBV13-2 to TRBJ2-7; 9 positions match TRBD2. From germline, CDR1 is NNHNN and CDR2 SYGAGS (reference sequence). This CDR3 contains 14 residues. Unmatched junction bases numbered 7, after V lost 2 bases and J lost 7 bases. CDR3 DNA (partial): TGTGCCAGCGGTGAAGGCTGGGGGGGGAGAGAACAGTAC. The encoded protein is CASGEGWGGREQY. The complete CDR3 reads CASGEGWGGREQYF.

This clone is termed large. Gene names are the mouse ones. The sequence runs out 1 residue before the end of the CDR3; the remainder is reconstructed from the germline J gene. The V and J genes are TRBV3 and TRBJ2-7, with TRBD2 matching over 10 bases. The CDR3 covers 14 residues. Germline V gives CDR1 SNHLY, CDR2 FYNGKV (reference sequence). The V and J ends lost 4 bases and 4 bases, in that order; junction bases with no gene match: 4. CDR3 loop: CASSSRLGGYEQYF. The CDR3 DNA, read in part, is TGTGCCAGCAGCTCCAGACTGGGGGGTTATGAACAGTAC.

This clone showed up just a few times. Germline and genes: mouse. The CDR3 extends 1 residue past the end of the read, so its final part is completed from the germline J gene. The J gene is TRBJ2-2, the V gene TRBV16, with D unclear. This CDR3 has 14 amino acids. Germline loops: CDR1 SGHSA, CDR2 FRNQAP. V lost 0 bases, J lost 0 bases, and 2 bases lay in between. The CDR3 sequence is CASSLEANTGQLYF. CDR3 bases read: TGTGCAAGCAGCTTAGAGGCAAACACCGGGCAGCTCTAC. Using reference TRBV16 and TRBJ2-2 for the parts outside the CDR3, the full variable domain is NAGVIQTPRHKVTGKGQEATLWCEPISGHSAVFWYRQTIVQGLEFLTYFRNQAPIDDSGMPKERFSAQMPNQSHSTLKIQSTQPQDSAVYLCASSLEANTGQLYFGEGSKLTVL.

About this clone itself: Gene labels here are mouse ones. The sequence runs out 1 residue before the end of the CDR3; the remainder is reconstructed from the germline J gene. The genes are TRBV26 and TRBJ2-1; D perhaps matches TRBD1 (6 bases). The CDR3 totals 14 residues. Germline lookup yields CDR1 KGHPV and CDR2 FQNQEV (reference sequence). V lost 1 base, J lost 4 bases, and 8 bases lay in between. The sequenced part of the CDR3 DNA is TGTGCCAGCAGTCTGTACACAGGGTATGCTGAGCAGTTC. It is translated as CASSLYTGYAEQF. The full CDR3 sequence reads CASSLYTGYAEQFF.

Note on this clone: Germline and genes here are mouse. Incomplete CDR3 DNA: TGCTCCAGCAGCGGGGACAGGGTCAACGAAAGATTATTT. Protein product: CSSSGDRVNERLF. The complete CDR3 protein is CSSSGDRVNERLFF. The chain links TRBV23 to TRBJ1-4; no DNA check was done on the table's D call, TRBD1. The read falls 1 residue short of the CDR3 end, and the missing part is taken from the germline J gene. Germline CDR1 is KGHTA and CDR2 is FQNQQP. The CDR3 has 14 amino acids.

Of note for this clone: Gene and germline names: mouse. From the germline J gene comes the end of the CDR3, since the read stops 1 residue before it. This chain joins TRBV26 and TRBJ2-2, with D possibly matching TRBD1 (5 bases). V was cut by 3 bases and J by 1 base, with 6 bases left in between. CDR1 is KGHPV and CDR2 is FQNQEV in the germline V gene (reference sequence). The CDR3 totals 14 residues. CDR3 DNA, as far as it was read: TGTGCCAGCAGTCTAGGACAAAACACCGGGCAGCTCTAC. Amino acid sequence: CASSLGQNTGQLY. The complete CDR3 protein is CASSLGQNTGQLYF.

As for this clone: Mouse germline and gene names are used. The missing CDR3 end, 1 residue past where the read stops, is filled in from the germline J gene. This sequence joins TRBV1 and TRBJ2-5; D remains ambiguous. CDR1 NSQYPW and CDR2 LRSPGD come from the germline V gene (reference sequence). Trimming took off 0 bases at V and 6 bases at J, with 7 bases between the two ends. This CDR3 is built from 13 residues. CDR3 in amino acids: CTCSAEGRDTQYF. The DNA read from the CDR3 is TGCACCTGCAGTGCAGAGGGGAGGGACACCCAGTAC.

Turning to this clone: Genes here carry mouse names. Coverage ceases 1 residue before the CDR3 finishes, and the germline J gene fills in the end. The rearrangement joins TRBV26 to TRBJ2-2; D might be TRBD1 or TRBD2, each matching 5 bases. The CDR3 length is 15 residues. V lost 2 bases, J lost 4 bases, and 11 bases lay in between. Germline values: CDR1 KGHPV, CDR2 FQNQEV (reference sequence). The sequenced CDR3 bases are TGTGCCAGCAGTCTGGCCGGGGCGGGCACCGGGCAGCTCTAC. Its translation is CASSLAGAGTGQLY. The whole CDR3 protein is CASSLAGAGTGQLYF.

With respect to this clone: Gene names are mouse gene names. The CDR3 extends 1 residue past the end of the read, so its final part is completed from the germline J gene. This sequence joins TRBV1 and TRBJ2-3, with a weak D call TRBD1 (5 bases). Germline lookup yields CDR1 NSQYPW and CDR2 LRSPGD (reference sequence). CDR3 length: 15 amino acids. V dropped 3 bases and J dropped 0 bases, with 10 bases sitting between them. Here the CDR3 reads CTCSARQSSAETLYF. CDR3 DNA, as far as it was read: TGCACCTGCAGTGCTCGACAGTCTAGTGCAGAAACGCTGTAT.